This T cell receptor (beta chain) was recorded in a study of monozygotic twins with inflammatory bowel disease. TCRdb re-analyzed the 5' RACE reads; it lists each CDR3 protein once, without DNA. This listing includes a few hundred thousand distinct CDR3 sequences. Germline CDR1 is SGHRS and CDR2 is YFSETQ. This CDR3 region has 14 residues. Input material: blood. The sequence came from a human donor with ulcerative colitis or Crohn's disease, or a healthy co-twin of an affected twin (not recorded which). The chain uses TRBV5-1 and TRBJ2-3; TCRdb returns TRBD1, unconfirmable since there is no DNA. CDR3 in amino acids: CASTGQASTDTQYF.